This T cell receptor (beta chain) was identified in a study of blood T cell repertoires in COVID-19. Sequencing used immunoSEQ multiplex PCR; TCRdb keeps in-frame clones, though not all of them. The sample lists about 400,000 clones, 88% occurring once. The junction had 9 bases not matched to a gene; V was cut back by 2 bases and J by 4 bases. The CDR3 sequence is 17 residues long. CDR1 is SEHNR, CDR2 FQNEAQ, per germline (reference sequence). Sequencing was performed on PBMCs or T cells enriched from blood (not recorded which). The chain couples TRBV7-9 to TRBJ2-7; TRBD2 matches 12 bases. This receptor was identified in a woman aged 40 to 50 with acute COVID-19. CDR3 sequence reads: CASSLWTSGAQGYEQYF. The CDR3, as DNA: TGTGCCAGCAGCTTATGGACTAGCGGGGCTCAAGGATACGAGCAGTACTTC.